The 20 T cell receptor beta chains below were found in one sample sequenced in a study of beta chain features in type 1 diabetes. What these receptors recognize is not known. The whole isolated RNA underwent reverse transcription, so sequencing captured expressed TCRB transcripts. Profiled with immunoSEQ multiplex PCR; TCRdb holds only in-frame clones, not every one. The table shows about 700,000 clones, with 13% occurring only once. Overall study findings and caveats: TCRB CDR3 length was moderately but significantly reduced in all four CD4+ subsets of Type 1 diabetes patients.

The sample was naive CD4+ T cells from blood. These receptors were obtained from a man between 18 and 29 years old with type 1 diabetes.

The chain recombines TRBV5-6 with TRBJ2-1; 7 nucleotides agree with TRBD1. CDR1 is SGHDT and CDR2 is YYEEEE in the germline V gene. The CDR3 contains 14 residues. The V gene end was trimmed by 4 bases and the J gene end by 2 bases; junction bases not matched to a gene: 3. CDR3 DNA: TGTGCCAGCAGCACGGACAGGACCTACAATGAGCAGTTCTTC. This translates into CASSTDRTYNEQFF.

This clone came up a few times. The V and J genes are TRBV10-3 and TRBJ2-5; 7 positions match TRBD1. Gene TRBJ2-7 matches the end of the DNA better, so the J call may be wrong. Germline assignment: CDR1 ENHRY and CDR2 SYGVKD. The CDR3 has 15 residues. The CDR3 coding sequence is TGTGCCACGGACTCCGGGACAGCCAGCTCCTACGAGCAGTACTTC. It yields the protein CATDSGTASSYEQYF.

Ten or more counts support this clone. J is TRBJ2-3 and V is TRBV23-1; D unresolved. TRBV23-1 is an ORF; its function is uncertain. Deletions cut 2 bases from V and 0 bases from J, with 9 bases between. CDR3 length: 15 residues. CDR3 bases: TGCGCCAGCAGTCAAGTAGCAGTTAGCACAGATACGCAGTATTTT. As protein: CASSQVAVSTDTQYF.

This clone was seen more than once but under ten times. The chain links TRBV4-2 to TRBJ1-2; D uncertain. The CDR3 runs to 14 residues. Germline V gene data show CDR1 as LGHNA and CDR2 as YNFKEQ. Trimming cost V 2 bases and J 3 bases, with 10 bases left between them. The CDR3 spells CASSQILTDYGYTF. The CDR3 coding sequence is TGTGCCAGCAGCCAAATTTTGACGGACTATGGCTACACCTTC.

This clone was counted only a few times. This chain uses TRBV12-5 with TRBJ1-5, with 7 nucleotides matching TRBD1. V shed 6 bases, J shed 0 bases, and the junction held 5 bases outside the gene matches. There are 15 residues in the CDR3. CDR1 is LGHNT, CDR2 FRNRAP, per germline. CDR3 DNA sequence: TGTGCTAGTGGCCCCGACAGGGATAGCAATCAGCCCCAGCATTTT. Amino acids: CASGPDRDSNQPQHF.

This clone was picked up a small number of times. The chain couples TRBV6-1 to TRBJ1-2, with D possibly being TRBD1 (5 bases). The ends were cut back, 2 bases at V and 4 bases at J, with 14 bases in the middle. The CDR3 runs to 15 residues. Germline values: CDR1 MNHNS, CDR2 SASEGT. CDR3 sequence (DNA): TGTGCCAGCAGTGAAAACCCGACAGAGATCTATGGCTACACCTTC. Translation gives CASSENPTEIYGYTF.

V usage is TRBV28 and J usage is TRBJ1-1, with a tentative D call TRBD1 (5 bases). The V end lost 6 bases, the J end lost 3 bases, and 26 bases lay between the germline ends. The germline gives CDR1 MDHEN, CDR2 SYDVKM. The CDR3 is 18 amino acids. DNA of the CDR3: TGTGCCAGCAGCTACCCACGCCGTCGGACCGGGGGGTACACTGAAGCTTTCTTT. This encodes CASSYPRRRTGGYTEAFF.

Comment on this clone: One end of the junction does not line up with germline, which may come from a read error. The CDR3 spells CASSSYSTGEPFPF. As DNA, the CDR3 is TGTGCCAGCAGTTCCTACTCGACAGGGGAACCCTTCCCCTTT. This chain joins TRBV28 and TRBJ1-1, with 8 bases aligning to TRBD1. Looked up from germline, CDR1 is MDHEN and CDR2 is SYDVKM. The CDR3 totals 14 residues.

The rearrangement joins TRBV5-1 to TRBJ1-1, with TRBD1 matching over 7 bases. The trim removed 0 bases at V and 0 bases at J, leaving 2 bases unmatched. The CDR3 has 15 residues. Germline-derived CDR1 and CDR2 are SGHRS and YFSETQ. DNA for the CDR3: TGCGCCAGCAGCTTGGGGGGACAGCTGAACACTGAAGCTTTCTTT. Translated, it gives CASSLGGQLNTEAFF. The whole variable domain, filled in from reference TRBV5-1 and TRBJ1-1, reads KAGVTQTPRYLIKTRGQQVTLSCSPISGHRSVSWYQQTPGQGLQFLFEYFSETQRNKGNFPGRFSGRQFSNSRSEMNVSTLELGDSALYLCASSLGGQLNTEAFFGQGTRLTVV.

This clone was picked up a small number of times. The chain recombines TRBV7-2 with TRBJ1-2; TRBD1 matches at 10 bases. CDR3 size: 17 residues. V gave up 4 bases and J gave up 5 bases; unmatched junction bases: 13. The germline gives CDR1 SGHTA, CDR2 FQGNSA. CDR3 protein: CASSWAGTGASGYGYTF. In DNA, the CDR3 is TGTGCCAGCAGCTGGGCCGGGACAGGGGCCTCCGGGTATGGCTACACCTTC.

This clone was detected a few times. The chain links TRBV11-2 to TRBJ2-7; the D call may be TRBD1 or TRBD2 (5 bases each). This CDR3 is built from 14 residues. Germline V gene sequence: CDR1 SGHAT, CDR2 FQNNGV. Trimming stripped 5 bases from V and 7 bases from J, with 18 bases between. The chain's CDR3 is CASSVWDPVREQYF. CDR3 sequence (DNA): TGTGCCAGCAGCGTCTGGGACCCGGTCCGGGAGCAGTACTTC. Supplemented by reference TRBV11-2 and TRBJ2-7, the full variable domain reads EAGVAQSPRYKIIEKRQSVAFWCNPISGHATLYWYQQILGQGPKLLIQFQNNGVVDDSQLPKDRFSAERLKGVDSTLKIQPAKLEDSAVYLCASSVWDPVREQYFGPGTRLTVT.

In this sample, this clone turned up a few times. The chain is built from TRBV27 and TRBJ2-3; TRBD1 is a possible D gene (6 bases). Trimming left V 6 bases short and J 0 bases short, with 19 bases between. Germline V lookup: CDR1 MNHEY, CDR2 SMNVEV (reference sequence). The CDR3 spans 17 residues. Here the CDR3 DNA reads TGTGCCAGCAGCCCCCCAGAGGTGAGGGGGAGCACAGATACGCAGTATTTT. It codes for CASSPPEVRGSTDTQYF.

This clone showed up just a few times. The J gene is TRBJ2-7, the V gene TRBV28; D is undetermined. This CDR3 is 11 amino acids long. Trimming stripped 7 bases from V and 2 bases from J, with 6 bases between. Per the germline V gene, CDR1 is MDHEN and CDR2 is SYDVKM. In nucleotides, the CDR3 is TGTGCCAGCACTGGGCCCTACGAGCAGTACTTC. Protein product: CASTGPYEQYF.

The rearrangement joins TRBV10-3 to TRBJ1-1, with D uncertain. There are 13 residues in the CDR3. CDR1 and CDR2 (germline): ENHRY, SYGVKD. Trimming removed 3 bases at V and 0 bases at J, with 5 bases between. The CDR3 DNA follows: TGTGCCATCAGTGATTCAGTGAACACTGAAGCTTTCTTT. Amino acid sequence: CAISDSVNTEAFF.

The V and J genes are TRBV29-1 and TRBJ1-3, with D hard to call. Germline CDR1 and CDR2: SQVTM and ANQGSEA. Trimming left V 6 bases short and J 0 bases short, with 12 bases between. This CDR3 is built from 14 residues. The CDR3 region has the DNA TGCAGCGTCGGGGAAGGTCTCTCTGGAAACACCATATATTTT. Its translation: CSVGEGLSGNTIYF.

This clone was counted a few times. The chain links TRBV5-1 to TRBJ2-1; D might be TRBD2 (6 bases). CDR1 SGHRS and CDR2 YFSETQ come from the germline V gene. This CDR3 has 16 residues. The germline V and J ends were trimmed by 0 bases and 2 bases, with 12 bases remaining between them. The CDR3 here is CASSLGERAPYNEQFF. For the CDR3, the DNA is TGCGCCAGCAGCTTGGGGGAGCGGGCACCCTACAATGAGCAGTTCTTC.

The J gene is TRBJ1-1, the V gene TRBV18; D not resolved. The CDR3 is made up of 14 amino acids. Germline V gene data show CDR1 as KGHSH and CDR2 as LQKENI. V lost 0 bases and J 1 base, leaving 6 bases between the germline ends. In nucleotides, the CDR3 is TGTGCCAGCTCACCACCGAACGAGAACACTGAAGCTTTCTTT. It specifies CASSPPNENTEAFF. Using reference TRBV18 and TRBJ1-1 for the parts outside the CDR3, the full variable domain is NAGVMQNPRHLVRRRGQEARLRCSPMKGHSHVYWYRQLPEEGLKFMVYLQKENIIDESGMPKERFSAEFPKEGPSILRIQQVVRGDSAAYFCASSPPNENTEAFFGQGTRLTVV.

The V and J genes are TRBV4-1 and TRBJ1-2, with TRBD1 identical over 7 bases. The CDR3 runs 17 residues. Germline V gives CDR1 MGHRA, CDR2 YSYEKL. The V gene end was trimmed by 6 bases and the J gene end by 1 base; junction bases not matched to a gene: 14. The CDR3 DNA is TGCGCCAGCAGTCTATATCCTACAGGGGATATTAACTATGGCTACACCTTC. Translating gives CASSLYPTGDINYGYTF.

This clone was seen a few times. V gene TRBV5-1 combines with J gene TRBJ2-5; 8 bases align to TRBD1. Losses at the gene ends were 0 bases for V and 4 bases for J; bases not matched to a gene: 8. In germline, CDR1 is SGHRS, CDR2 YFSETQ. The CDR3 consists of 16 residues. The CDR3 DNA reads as TGCGCCAGCAGCTTGGGAGGACAGGGAGGTGGAGAGACCCAGTACTTC. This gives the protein CASSLGGQGGGETQYF.

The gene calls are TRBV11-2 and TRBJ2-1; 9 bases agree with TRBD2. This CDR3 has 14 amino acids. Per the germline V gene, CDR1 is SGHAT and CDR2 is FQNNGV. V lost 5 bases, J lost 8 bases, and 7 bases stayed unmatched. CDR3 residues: CASSAPGLAHEQFF. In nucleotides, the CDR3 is TGTGCCAGCAGCGCGCCGGGACTAGCCCATGAGCAGTTCTTC. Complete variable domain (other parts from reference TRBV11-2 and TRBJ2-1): EAGVAQSPRYKIIEKRQSVAFWCNPISGHATLYWYQQILGQGPKLLIQFQNNGVVDDSQLPKDRFSAERLKGVDSTLKIQPAKLEDSAVYLCASSAPGLAHEQFFGPGTRLTVL.